This T cell receptor (beta chain) emerged from a study of OX40 agonist ivuxolimab in advanced cancers. TCRdb's table, derived via immunoSEQ multiplex PCR, lists solely in-frame clones and lacks some. The sample contains about 54,000 clones, around four fifths of which appear only once. CDR1 and CDR2 (germline): SNHLY, FYNNEI. The CDR3 is made up of 16 amino acids. The V and J ends lost 6 bases and 11 bases respectively, with 26 bases between them. This receptor was obtained from an adult with an advanced solid tumor such as melanoma, head and neck, liver or kidney cancer. This material consisted of CD4+ or CD8+ T cells sorted from blood, taken in a trial of the OX40 agonist ivuxolimab. The chain recombines TRBV2 with TRBJ1-5, with D perhaps TRBD1 (6 bases). CDR3 protein: CASSGIQGRGLRAQHF. The DNA for the CDR3 is TGTGCCAGCAGCGGAATACAGGGAAGGGGATTGAGGGCCCAGCATTTT.